Here is one T cell receptor beta chain with its context. As yet, its antigen is unknown. These data come from a study of T cell responses to AZD1222 COVID-19 vaccine. Produced via immunoSEQ multiplex PCR; TCRdb's table is partial and in-frame only. The sample lists about 140,000 clones; 80% to 95% were seen once. The germline gives CDR1 LNHDA, CDR2 SQIVND (reference sequence). Deletions cut 4 bases from V and 2 bases from J, with 11 bases between. The CDR3 loop spans 14 amino acids. Overall study results and limits: Samples come after the peak T cell response, not at day 14.

V is TRBV19 and J is TRBJ2-5, with a tentative D call TRBD1 (6 bases). The material sequenced was peripheral blood, taken on day 0 of MenACWY control vaccination. This TCR was recovered from an adult in good health. This chain's CDR3 is CASSKGVGQETQYF. DNA of the CDR3: TGTGCCAGTAGTAAGGGGGTGGGACAAGAGACCCAGTACTTC. Full variable domain (remainder filled in from reference TRBV19 and TRBJ2-5): DGGITQSPKYLFRKEGQNVTLSCEQNLNHDAMYWYRQDPGQGLRLIYYSQIVNDFQKGDIAEGYSVSREKKESFPLTVTSAQKNPTAFYLCASSKGVGQETQYFGPGTRLLVL.